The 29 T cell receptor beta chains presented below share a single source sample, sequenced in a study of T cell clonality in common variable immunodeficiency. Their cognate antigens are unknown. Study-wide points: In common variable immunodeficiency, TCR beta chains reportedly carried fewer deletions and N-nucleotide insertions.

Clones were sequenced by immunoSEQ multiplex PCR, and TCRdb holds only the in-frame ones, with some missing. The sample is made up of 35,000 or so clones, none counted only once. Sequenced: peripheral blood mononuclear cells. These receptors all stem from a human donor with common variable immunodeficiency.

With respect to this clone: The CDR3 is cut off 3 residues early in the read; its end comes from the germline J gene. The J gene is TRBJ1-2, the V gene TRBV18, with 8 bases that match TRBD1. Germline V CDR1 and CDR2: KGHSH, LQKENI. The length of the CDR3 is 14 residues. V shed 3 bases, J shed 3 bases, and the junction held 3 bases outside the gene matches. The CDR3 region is CASSPGQEDYGYTF. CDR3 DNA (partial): TGTGCCAGCTCACCGGGACAGGAGGACTATGGC.

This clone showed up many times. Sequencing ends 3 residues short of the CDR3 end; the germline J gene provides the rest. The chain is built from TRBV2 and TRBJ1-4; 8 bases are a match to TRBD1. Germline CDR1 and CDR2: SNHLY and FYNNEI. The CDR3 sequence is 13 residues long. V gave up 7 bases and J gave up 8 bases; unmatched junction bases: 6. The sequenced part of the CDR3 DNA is TGTGCCAGCAACCAGGACAGGGTGGAAAAA. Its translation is CASNQDRVEK. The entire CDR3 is CASNQDRVEKLFF.

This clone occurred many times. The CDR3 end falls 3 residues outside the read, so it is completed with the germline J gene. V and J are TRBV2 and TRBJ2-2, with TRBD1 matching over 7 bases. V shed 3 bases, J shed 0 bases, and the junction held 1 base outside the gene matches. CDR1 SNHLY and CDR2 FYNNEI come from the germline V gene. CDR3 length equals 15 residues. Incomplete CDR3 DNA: TGTGCCAGCAGTGAGCAGGGGGCGAACACCGGGGAG. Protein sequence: CASSEQGANTGE. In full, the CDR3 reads CASSEQGANTGELFF. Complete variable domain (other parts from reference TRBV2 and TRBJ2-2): EPEVTQTPSHQVTQMGQEVILRCVPISNHLYFYWYRQILGQKVEFLVSFYNNEISEKSEIFDDQFSVERPDGSNFTLKIRSTKLEDSAMYFCASSEQGANTGELFFGEGSRLTVL.

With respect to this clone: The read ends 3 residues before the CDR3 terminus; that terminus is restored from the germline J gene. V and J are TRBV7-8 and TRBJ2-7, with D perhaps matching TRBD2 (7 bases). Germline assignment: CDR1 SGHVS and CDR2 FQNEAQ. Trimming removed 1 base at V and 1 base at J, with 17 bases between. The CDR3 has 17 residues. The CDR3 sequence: CASSLGGAAGASYEQYF. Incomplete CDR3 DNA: TGTGCCAGCAGCTTAGGGGGCGCGGCGGGGGCATCCTACGAG. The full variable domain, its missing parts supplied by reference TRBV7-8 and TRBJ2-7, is GAGVSQSPRYKVAKRGQDVALRCDPISGHVSLFWYQQALGQGPEFLTYFQNEAQLDKSGLPSDRFFAERPEGSVSTLKIQRTQQEDSAVYLCASSLGGAAGASYEQYFGPGTRLTVT.

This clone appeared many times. The CDR3 is CASSRTGGADGETQYF. The CDR3 bases that were read are TGTGCCAGCAGCCGGACCGGGGGGGCCGATGGAGAGACC. V gene TRBV7-3 combines with J gene TRBJ2-5; 8 bases are a match to TRBD2. The read ends 3 residues shy of where the CDR3 ends; the end is completed using the germline J gene. The trim removed 5 bases at V and 4 bases at J, leaving 12 bases unmatched. This CDR3 is 16 amino acids long. Germline CDR1 and CDR2: SGHTA and FQGTGA.

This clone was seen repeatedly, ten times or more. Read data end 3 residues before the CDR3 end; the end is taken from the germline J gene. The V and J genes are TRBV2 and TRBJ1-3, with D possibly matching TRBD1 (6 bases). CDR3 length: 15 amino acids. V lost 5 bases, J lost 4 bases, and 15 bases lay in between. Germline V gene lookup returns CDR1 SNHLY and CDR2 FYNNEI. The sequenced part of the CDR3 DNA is TGTGCCAGCAGTACCACCACAGGGTTAGGAAACACC. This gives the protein CASSTTTGLGNT. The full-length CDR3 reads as CASSTTTGLGNTIYF.

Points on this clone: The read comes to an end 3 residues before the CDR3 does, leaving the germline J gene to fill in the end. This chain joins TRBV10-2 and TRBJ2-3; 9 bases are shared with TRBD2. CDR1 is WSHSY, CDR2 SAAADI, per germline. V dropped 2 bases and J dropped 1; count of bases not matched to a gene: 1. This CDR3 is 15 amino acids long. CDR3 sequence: CASSEERGGTDTQYF. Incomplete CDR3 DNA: TGCGCCAGCAGTGAGGAGCGGGGGGGCACAGATACG.

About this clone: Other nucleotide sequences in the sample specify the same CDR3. The sequenced CDR3 bases are TGTGCCAGTAGTATAGGCAGGGGGAAGAAGTCACCC. The encoded protein is CASSIGRGKKSP. The full CDR3 sequence reads CASSIGRGKKSPLHF. V gene TRBV19 combines with J gene TRBJ1-6; 7 nucleotides match TRBD1. Read coverage stops 3 residues before the CDR3 terminus; the germline J gene supplies the remainder. The CDR3 loop spans 15 amino acids. CDR1 is LNHDA and CDR2 is SQIVND in the germline V gene (reference sequence). The J segment lost 10 bases and the V segment lost 1 base, leaving 7 bases of the junction unmatched.

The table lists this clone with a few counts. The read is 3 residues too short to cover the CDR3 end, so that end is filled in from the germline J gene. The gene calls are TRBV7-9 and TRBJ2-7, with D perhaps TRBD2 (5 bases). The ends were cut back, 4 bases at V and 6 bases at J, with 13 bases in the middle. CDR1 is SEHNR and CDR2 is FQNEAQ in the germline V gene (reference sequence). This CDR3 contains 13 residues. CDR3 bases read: TGTGCCAGCAGCTCCTCTCTAGCAACCGAG. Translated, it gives CASSSSLATE. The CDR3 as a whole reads CASSSSLATEQYF.

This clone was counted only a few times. CDR3: CASSIGASLEGTQYF. The DNA read from the CDR3 is TGTGCCAGTAGTATAGGGGCCTCCTTGGAAGGTACG. This chain links TRBV19 with TRBJ2-3; D remains ambiguous. The observed sequence ends 3 residues before the CDR3 terminus, with the missing tail filled in from the germline J gene. The CDR3 is 15 amino acids. The germline V gene has CDR1 LNHDA and CDR2 SQIVND (reference sequence). The V and J ends lost 1 base and 8 bases respectively, with 16 bases between them.

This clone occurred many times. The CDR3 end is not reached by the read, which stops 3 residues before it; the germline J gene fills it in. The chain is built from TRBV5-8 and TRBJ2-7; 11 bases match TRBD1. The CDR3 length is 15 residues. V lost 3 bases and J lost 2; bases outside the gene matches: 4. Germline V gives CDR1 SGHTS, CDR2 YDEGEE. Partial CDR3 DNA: TGTGCCAGCAGCTCCCGGGACAGGGGGACCTACGAG. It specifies CASSSRDRGTYE. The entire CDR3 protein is CASSSRDRGTYEQYF.

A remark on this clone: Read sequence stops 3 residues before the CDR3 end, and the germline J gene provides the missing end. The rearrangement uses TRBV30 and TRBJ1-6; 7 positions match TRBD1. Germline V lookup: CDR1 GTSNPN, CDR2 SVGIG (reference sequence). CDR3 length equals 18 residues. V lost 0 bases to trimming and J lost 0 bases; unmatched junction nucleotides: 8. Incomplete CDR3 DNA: TGTGCCTGGAGTGTTCCCGGACAGGCTAGCTCCTATAATTCACCC. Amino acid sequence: CAWSVPGQASSYNSP. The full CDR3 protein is CAWSVPGQASSYNSPLHF.

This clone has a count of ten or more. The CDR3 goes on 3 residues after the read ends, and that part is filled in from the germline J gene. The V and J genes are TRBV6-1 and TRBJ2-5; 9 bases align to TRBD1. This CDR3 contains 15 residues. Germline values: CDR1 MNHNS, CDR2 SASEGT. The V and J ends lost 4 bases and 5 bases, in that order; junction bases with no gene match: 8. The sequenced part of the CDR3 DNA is TGTGCCAGCAGTGGGACAGGGGTCCTCCAGGAGACC. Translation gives CASSGTGVLQET. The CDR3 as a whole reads CASSGTGVLQETQYF.

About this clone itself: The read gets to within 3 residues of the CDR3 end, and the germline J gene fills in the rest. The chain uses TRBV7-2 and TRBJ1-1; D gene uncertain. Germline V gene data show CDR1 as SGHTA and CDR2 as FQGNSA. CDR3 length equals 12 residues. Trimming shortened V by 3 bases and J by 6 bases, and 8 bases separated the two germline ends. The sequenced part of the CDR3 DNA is TGTGCCAGCAGCTTGGTCGGGGCTGAA. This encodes CASSLVGAE. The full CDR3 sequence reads CASSLVGAEAFF. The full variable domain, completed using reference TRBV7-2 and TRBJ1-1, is GAGVSQSPSNKVTEKGKDVELRCDPISGHTALYWYRQSLGQGLEFLIYFQGNSAPDKSGLPSDRFSAERTGGSVSTLTIQRTQQEDSAVYLCASSLVGAEAFFGQGTRLTVV.

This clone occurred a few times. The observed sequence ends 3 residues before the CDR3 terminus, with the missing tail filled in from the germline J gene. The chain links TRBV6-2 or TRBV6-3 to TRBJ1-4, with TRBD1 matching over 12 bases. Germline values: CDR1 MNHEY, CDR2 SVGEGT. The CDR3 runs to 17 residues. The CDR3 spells CASSTPGTGGYPSKLFF. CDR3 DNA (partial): TGTGCCAGCAGTACACCCGGGACAGGGGGCTACCCATCTAAA.

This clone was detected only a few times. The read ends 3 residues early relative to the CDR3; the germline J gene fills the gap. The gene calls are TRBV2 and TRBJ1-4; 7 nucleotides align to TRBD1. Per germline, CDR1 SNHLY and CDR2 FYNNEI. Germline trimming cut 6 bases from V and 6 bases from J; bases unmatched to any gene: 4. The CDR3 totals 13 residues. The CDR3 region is CASRGQLDEKLFF. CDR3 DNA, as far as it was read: TGTGCCAGCAGGGGACAGCTAGATGAAAAA.

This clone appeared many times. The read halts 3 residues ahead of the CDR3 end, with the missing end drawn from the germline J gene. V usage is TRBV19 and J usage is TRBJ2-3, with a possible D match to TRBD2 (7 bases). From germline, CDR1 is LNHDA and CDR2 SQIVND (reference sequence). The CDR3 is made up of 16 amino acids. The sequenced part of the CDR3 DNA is TGTGCCAGTAGTATATCCCCCGGGTGGCCGGGGGGCACG. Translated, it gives CASSISPGWPGGT. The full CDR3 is CASSISPGWPGGTQYF.

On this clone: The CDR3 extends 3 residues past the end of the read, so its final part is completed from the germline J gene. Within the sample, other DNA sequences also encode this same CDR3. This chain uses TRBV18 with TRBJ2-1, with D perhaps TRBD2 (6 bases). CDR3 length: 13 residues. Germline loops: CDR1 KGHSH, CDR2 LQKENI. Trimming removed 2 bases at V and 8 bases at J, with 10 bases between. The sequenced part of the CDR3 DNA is TGTGCCAGCTCACCAGAGATAGCGGATGAG. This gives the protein CASSPEIADE. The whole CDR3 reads CASSPEIADEQFF.

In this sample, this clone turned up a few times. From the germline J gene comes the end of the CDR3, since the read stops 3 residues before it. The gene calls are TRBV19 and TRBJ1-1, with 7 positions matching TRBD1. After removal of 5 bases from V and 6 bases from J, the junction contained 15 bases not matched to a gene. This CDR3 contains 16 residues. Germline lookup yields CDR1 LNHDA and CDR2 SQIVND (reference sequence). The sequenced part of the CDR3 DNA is TGTGCCAGTAGTGCCCTTCGGGACAGCCTCGCGGCTGAA. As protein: CASSALRDSLAAE. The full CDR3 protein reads CASSALRDSLAAEAFF.

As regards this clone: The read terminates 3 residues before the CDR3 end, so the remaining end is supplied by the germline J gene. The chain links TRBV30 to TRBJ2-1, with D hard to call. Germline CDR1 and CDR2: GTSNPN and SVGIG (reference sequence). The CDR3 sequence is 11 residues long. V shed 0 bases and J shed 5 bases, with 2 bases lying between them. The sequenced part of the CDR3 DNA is TGTGCCTGGAGTGTCAACAATGAG. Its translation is CAWSVNNE. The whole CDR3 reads CAWSVNNEQFF.

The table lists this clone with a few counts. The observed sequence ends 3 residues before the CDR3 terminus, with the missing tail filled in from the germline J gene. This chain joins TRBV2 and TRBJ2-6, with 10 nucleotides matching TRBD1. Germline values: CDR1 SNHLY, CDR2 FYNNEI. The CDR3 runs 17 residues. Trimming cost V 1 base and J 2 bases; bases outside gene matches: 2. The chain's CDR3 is CASSEGTGGTGANVLTF. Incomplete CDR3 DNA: TGTGCCAGCAGTGAAGGGACAGGGGGGACTGGGGCCAACGTC.

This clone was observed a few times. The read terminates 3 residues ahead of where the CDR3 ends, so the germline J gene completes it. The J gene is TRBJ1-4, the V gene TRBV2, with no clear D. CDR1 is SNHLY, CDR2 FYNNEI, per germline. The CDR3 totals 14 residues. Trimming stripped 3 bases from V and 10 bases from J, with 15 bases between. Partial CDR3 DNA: TGTGCCAGCAGTGAGGAGCCGACCTCGGGAAAA. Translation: CASSEEPTSGK. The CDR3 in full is CASSEEPTSGKLFF. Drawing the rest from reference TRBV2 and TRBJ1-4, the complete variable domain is EPEVTQTPSHQVTQMGQEVILRCVPISNHLYFYWYRQILGQKVEFLVSFYNNEISEKSEIFDDQFSVERPDGSNFTLKIRSTKLEDSAMYFCASSEEPTSGKLFFGSGTQLSVL.

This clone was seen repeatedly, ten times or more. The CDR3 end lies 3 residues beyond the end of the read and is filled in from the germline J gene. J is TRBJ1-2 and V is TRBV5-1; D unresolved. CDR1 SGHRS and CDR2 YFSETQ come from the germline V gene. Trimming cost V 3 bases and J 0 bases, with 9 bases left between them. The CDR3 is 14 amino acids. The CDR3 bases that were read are TGCGCCAGCAGCTACTCCCAAGCTAACTATGGC. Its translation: CASSYSQANYG. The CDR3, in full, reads CASSYSQANYGYTF.

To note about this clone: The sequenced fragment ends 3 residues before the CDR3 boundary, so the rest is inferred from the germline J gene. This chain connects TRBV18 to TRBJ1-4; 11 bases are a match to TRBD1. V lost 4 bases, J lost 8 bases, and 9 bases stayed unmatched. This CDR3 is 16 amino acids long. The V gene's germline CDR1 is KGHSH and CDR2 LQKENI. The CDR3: CASSQGTGGFEEKLFF. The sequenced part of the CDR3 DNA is TGTGCCAGCTCACAGGGGACAGGGGGTTTCGAAGAAAAA.

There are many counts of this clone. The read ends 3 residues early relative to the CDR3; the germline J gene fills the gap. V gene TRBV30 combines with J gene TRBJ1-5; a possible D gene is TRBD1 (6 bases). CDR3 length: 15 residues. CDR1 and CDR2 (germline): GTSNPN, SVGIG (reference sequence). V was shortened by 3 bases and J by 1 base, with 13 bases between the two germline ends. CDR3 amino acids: CAWSRGADSNQPQHF. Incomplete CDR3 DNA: TGTGCCTGGAGCCGGGGGGCGGACAGCAATCAGCCC.

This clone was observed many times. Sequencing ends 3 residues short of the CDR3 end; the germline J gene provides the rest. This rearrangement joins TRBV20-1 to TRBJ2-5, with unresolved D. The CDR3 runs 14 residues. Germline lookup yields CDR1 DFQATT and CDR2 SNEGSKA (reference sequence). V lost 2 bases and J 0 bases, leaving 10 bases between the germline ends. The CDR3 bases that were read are TGCAGTGCTAGAAGTGTACATAACCAAGAGACC. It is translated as CSARSVHNQET. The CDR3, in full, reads CSARSVHNQETQYF.

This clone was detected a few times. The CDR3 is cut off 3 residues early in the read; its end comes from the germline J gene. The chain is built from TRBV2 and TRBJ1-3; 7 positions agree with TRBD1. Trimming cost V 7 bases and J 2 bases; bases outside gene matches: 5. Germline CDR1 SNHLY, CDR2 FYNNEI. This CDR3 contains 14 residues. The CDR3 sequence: CASTTTGTGNTIYF. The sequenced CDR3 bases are TGTGCCAGCACAACGACAGGGACTGGAAACACC.

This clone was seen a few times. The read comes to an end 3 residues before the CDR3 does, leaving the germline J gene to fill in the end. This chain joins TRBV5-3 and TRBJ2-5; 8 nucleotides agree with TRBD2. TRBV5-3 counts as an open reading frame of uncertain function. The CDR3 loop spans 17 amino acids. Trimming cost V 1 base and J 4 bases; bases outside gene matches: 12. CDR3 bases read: TGTGCCAGAAGCTTGTGGGGTCAGGCGGGGGGCCGAGAGACC. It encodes CARSLWGQAGGRET. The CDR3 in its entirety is CARSLWGQAGGRETQYF.

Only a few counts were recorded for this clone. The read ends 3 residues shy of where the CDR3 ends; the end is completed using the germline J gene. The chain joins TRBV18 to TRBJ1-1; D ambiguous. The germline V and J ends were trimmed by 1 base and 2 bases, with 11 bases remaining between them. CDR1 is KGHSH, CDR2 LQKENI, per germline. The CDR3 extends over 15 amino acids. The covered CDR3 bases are TGTGCCAGCTCACCACTGAGGGCCGGTAACACTGAA. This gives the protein CASSPLRAGNTE. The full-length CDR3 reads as CASSPLRAGNTEAFF.